This T cell receptor (beta chain) was identified in a study of neurological immune-mediated disorders. This clonotype has at least ten counts. Its antigen remains unknown. TCRdb fed the 5' RACE reads into MiXCR, producing one record per CDR3 protein. Found here are fewer than 85,000 distinct CDR3 sequences, 3.5% to 4.5% of them singletons; the top ten hold 5% to 6%. Study-wide results and caveats: HTLV-1-associated myelopathy displayed the greatest TCR clonal expansion, and multiple sclerosis exhibited the smallest, lower than that of healthy controls.

The CDR3 consists of 12 residues. V was pared by 7 bases and J by 8 bases, with 14 bases between. Germline-derived CDR1 and CDR2 are MDHEN and SYDVKM. Noted time point: longitudinal time-point 3. The sequence came from a woman aged 55 to 70 with multiple sclerosis. The chain couples TRBV28 to TRBJ1-2; no reliable D call. Sample: PBMCs. The CDR3 sequence is CASTMGWGGYTF. The CDR3 nucleotides read TGTGCCAGCACCATGGGTTGGGGAGGCTACACCTTC.